Presented here are 21 T cell receptor beta chains from one specimen sequenced in a study of shared clonotypes between healthy human individuals. The protocol was immunoSEQ multiplex PCR, while the TCRdb copy is restricted to in-frame clones and leaves out a portion. This table holds around 2.5 million clones, more than 85% found once. The material sequenced was naive CD4+ T cells from PBMCs. Subset specified: CD45RA+ positively selected. These receptors were obtained from a man aged 18 to 35 in good health. Some clones in this sample may be carry-over from other donors' samples.

The V and J genes are TRBV29-1 and TRBJ2-1; D may correspond to TRBD1 or TRBD2 (5 bases each). Germline loops: CDR1 SQVTM, CDR2 ANQGSEA. Trimming pared 3 bases from V and 6 bases from J, leaving 15 bases between. The CDR3 runs 14 residues. CDR3 in DNA: TGCAGCGTTGATAACGGGGCTAGTCTCAATGAGCAGTTCTTC. Its protein is CSVDNGASLNEQFF.

The chain employs TRBV5-1 and TRBJ2-7; tentative D call: TRBD2 (7 bases). Germline-derived CDR1 and CDR2 are SGHRS and YFSETQ. There are 14 residues in the CDR3. Trimming pared 4 bases from V and 7 bases from J, leaving 18 bases between. The chain's CDR3 is CASSPFAGAGEQYF. CDR3 DNA sequence: TGCGCCAGCAGCCCCTTTGCGGGGGCGGGGGAGCAGTACTTC.

A single count supports this clone. The V and J genes are TRBV19 and TRBJ2-4; D might be TRBD1 or TRBD2, each matching 6 bases. V was pared by 4 bases and J by 6 bases, with 16 bases between. CDR3 length: 15 residues. In germline, CDR1 is LNHDA, CDR2 SQIVND (reference sequence). The CDR3, as DNA: TGTGCCAGTAGTACCGACGACAGGAGGGGAAACATTCAGTACTTC. It specifies CASSTDDRRGNIQYF.

CDR3 protein: CASSLRALVRTDTQYF. In DNA, the CDR3 is TGCGCCAGCAGCTTGCGAGCCCTCGTACGCACAGATACGCAGTATTTT. The V and J genes are TRBV5-1 and TRBJ2-3, with D unresolved. The CDR3 is made up of 16 amino acids. Trimming took off 1 base at V and 1 base at J, with 13 bases between the two ends. Looked up from germline, CDR1 is SGHRS and CDR2 is YFSETQ.

The rearrangement uses TRBV6-1 and TRBJ1-5, with D tentatively TRBD1 (5 bases). Germline V gives CDR1 MNHNS, CDR2 SASEGT. This CDR3 comprises 17 residues. V gave up 3 bases and J gave up 0 bases, with 15 bases separating them. This chain's CDR3 is CASSEDIGGYSNQPQHF. The CDR3 region has the DNA TGTGCCAGCAGTGAGGACATTGGGGGATATAGCAATCAGCCCCAGCATTTT.

This chain connects TRBV4-1 to TRBJ1-4; no reliable D call. Germline V lookup: CDR1 MGHRA, CDR2 YSYEKL. V was shortened by 2 bases and J by 8 bases, with 6 bases between the two germline ends. The CDR3 has 12 residues. The CDR3 sequence: CASSQLAEKLFF. The CDR3 DNA is TGCGCCAGCAGCCAATTGGCGGAAAAACTGTTTTTT.

The chain links TRBV5-6 to TRBJ2-3; TRBD2 might be the D (6 bases). Deletions cut 3 bases from V and 6 bases from J, with 14 bases between. The CDR3 sequence is 14 residues long. Germline loops: CDR1 SGHDT, CDR2 YYEEEE. The CDR3 sequence: CASSSGGARDTQYF. The CDR3 DNA follows: TGTGCCAGCAGCTCCGGGGGAGCGCGGGATACGCAGTATTTT.

The chain has TRBV18 and TRBJ2-1; 9 bases line up with TRBD1. CDR3 size: 15 residues. Per germline, CDR1 KGHSH and CDR2 LQKENI. V shed 5 bases and J 3 bases; nucleotides not matched to a gene: 5. The CDR3 DNA follows: TGTGCCAGCTCATCCCGGGACAGGGTCTACAATGAGCAGTTCTTC. Translating gives CASSSRDRVYNEQFF.

As regards this clone: The DNA is omitted, as the CDR3 cannot be located on it reliably, and the CDR3 follows TCRdb's listing. The chain links TRBV6-1 to TRBJ2-1; TRBD2, the table's D call, lacks a check against the DNA. The CDR3 spans 14 residues, counting both ends. Germline V CDR1 and CDR2: MNHNS, SASEGT. This CDR3 is CASILAGAYNEQFF.

The chain couples TRBV4-3 to TRBJ2-4, with D possibly TRBD1 on 6 matching bases. Germline lookup yields CDR1 LGHNA and CDR2 YSLEER. The CDR3 loop spans 15 amino acids. Trimming removed 5 bases at V and 8 bases at J, with 19 bases between. CDR3 DNA sequence: TGCGCCAGCAGCAAGGGACACCGAACGGTGGACATTCAGTACTTC. Translated: CASSKGHRTVDIQYF.

This clone was counted a single time. This rearrangement joins TRBV6-6 to TRBJ2-5, with 9 positions matching TRBD1. The DNA end is more similar to TRBJ2-7, so the J call may be wrong. The CDR3 is made up of 16 amino acids. Germline V gene sequence: CDR1 MNHNY, CDR2 SVGAGI (reference sequence). In nucleotides, the CDR3 is TGTGCCAGCAGTTACTCGAGTACAGGGGGCGCCTACGAGCAGTACTTC. It encodes CASSYSSTGGAYEQYF.

V is TRBV28 and J is TRBJ2-2, with 10 bases aligning to TRBD2. Trimming took 6 bases from V and 7 from J; bases not matched to a gene: 11. CDR1 and CDR2 (germline): MDHEN, SYDVKM. This CDR3 spans 16 amino acids. This CDR3 reads CASSTRASGSIGELFF. For the CDR3, the DNA is TGTGCCAGCAGCACCCGGGCTAGCGGGAGTATCGGGGAGCTGTTTTTT.

This clone was counted only a few times. This sequence joins TRBV19 and TRBJ2-7; 9 bases match TRBD2. In germline, CDR1 is LNHDA, CDR2 SQIVND (reference sequence). The CDR3 covers 11 residues. The CDR3 reads CASGGFYEQYF. For the CDR3, the DNA is TGTGCTAGCGGGGGTTTCTACGAGCAGTACTTC.

This rearrangement joins TRBV5-4 to TRBJ2-1; D not certain. The ends were cut back, 3 bases at V and 6 bases at J, with 16 bases in the middle. CDR3 length equals 15 residues. The germline V gene encodes CDR1 SGHNT and CDR2 YYREEE (reference sequence). The CDR3 DNA is TGTGCCAGCAGCTCCCCCCCCAGATCTGGCAATGAGCAGTTCTTC. Its protein product is CASSSPPRSGNEQFF.

This rearrangement joins TRBV30 to TRBJ2-2, with D possibly being TRBD1 or TRBD2 (5 bases each). From germline, CDR1 is GTSNPN and CDR2 SVGIG (reference sequence). The CDR3 spans 17 residues. Trimming pared 3 bases from V and 2 bases from J, leaving 19 bases between. The CDR3 spells CAWRPERGWQNTGELFF. The CDR3 nucleotides are TGTGCCTGGAGGCCAGAGAGGGGCTGGCAAAACACCGGGGAGCTGTTTTTT. The entire variable domain, with the rest obtained from reference TRBV30 and TRBJ2-2, is as follows: SQTIHQWPATLVQPVGSPLSLECTVEGTSNPNLYWYRQAAGRGLQLLFYSVGIGQISSEVPQNLSASRPQDRQFILSSKKLLLSDSGFYLCAWRPERGWQNTGELFFGEGSRLTVL.

The chain uses TRBV11-1 and TRBJ2-3, with 13 nucleotides matching TRBD2. This CDR3 is built from 19 residues. Germline-derived CDR1 and CDR2 are SGHAT and FQDESV (reference sequence). V lost 5 bases and J lost 0; bases outside the gene matches: 11. The CDR3 DNA reads as TGTGCCAGCAGCGGACGGACTAGCGGGAGAGGTCCTAGCACAGATACGCAGTATTTT. Protein: CASSGRTSGRGPSTDTQYF.

This chain uses TRBV7-9 with TRBJ2-2, with 7 nucleotides matching TRBD2. From germline, CDR1 is SEHNR and CDR2 FQNEAQ (reference sequence). V dropped 4 bases and J dropped 0; count of bases not matched to a gene: 8. The CDR3 runs 17 residues. Written as DNA, the CDR3 is TGTGCCAGCAGCTGGACATCAGCGGGAACGAACACCGGGGAGCTGTTTTTT. This encodes CASSWTSAGTNTGELFF.

The rearrangement joins TRBV10-1 to TRBJ2-7; 14 bases line up with TRBD2. In germline, CDR1 is WNHNN, CDR2 SYGVQD (reference sequence). Losses at the gene ends were 4 bases for V and 9 bases for J; bases not matched to a gene: 8. There are 15 residues in the CDR3. This chain's CDR3 is CASSAPTSGRVVQYF. CDR3 in DNA: TGCGCCAGCAGTGCCCCGACTAGCGGGAGGGTCGTGCAGTACTTC.

The gene calls are TRBV6-5 and TRBJ2-1, with a weak D call TRBD1 (6 bases). CDR3 length: 15 amino acids. Germline-derived CDR1 and CDR2 are MNHEY and SVGAGI. Between the trimmed V and J ends, which lost 8 bases and 7 bases, there was a span of 21 bases. This CDR3 is CASSIHQGWFNEQFF. CDR3 bases: TGTGCCAGCTCGATTCATCAGGGGTGGTTTAATGAGCAGTTCTTC.

V and J are TRBV18 and TRBJ1-2, with no clear D. Germline V lookup: CDR1 KGHSH, CDR2 LQKENI. Trimming stripped 0 bases from V and 8 bases from J, with 13 bases between. The CDR3 sequence is 14 residues long. Written as DNA, the CDR3 is TGTGCCAGCTCACCACCCATGGGTACCTGGGGCTACACCTTC. Its protein product is CASSPPMGTWGYTF.

The chain uses TRBV9 and TRBJ2-2; D is unresolved. Trimming removed 4 bases at V and 7 bases at J, with 20 bases between. Looked up from germline, CDR1 is SGDLS and CDR2 is YYNGEE. This CDR3 contains 16 residues. This chain's CDR3 is CASSNTIGGEVGELFF. The CDR3 DNA reads as TGTGCCAGCAGCAACACAATCGGTGGAGAGGTCGGGGAGCTGTTTTTT.